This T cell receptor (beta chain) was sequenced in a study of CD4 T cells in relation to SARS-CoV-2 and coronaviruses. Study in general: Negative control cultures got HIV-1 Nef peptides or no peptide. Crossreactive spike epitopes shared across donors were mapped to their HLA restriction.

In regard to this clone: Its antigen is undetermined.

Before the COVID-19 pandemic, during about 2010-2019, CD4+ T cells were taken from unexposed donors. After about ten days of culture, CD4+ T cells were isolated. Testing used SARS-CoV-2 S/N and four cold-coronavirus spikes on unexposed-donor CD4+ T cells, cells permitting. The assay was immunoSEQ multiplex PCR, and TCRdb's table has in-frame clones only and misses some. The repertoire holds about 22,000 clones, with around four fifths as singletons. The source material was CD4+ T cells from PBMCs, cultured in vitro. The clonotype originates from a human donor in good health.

In DNA, the CDR3 is TGTGCCAGCAGCCCCAGCGGGAGGCTTTACAATGAGCAGTTCTTC. Amino acids: CASSPSGRLYNEQFF. This chain uses TRBV3-1 (or the pseudogene TRBV3-2) with TRBJ2-1; 9 bases line up with TRBD2. After removal of 4 bases from V and 4 bases from J, the junction contained 5 bases not matched to a gene. This CDR3 is built from 15 residues. Germline V gene sequence: CDR1 LGHDT, CDR2 YNNKEL (reference sequence).